The 27 T cell receptor beta chains below were found in one sample sequenced in a study of T-cell memory formation after mild COVID-19. Each CDR3 protein gets one entry after TCRdb re-called the 5' RACE reads with MiXCR. The sample yields about 290,000 distinct CDR3 sequences, more than 15% seen once. Sequencing used PBMCs or a T cell subset sorted from them (not recorded which). All receptors derive from a man aged 18 to 29 who had mild COVID-19 (a few samples of this study predate the infection). Cell type and time point are not known.

The chain links TRBV4-2 to TRBJ2-2, with TRBD2 identical over 7 bases. V lost 1 base, J lost 6 bases, and 8 bases stayed unmatched. CDR1 is LGHNA, CDR2 YNFKEQ, per germline. This CDR3 has 16 amino acids. The CDR3 DNA sequence: TGTGCCAGCAGCCAAGTGCCGACTAGCCGGCCCGGGGAGCTGTTTTTT. It yields the protein CASSQVPTSRPGELFF.

CDR3 bases: TGTGCCAGCAACTTCGGGAACACTGAAGCTTTCTTT. Protein product: CASNFGNTEAFF. The V call is TRBV7-9, the J call TRBJ1-1; no definite D call. Per germline, CDR1 SEHNR and CDR2 FQNEAQ (reference sequence). V was pared by 7 bases and J by 1 base, with 7 bases between. CDR3 size: 12 residues.

The chain is built from TRBV12-3 or TRBV12-4 and TRBJ1-5; D is perhaps TRBD1 (5 bases). The CDR3 totals 14 residues. V was pared by 4 bases and J by 7 bases, with 14 bases between. The CDR3 loop is CASSSRVQAQPQHF. In DNA, the CDR3 is TGTGCCAGCAGTTCCAGGGTTCAGGCCCAGCCCCAGCATTTT.

The chain links TRBV27 to TRBJ2-7; 10 positions match TRBD1. Germline-derived CDR1 and CDR2 are MNHEY and SMNVEV (reference sequence). Trimming at V came to 1 base and at J to 4 bases, leaving 7 bases not matched to a gene. The CDR3 covers 16 residues. The chain's CDR3 is CASSLFGTGVGYEQYF. The DNA for the CDR3 is TGTGCCAGCAGTTTATTCGGGACAGGGGTAGGGTACGAGCAGTACTTC.

This clonotype was found a few times. CDR3 sequence (DNA): TGTGCCAGCAGGGCCGGGGACAGGGCCTACGAGCAGTACTTC. Protein product: CASRAGDRAYEQYF. V gene TRBV6-5 combines with J gene TRBJ2-7; 9 bases align to TRBD1. Germline V CDR1 and CDR2: MNHEY, SVGAGI. The CDR3 extends over 14 amino acids. J lost 2 bases, V lost 6 bases, and 5 bases had no gene match.

Only a few counts were recorded for this clonotype. The rearrangement joins TRBV20-1 to TRBJ2-7; 7 positions agree with TRBD1. V lost 3 bases and J lost 2; bases outside the gene matches: 4. From germline, CDR1 is DFQATT and CDR2 SNEGSKA (reference sequence). The CDR3 spans 13 residues. In nucleotides, the CDR3 is TGCAGTGCTAGTAGACAGGGCCCCTACGAGCAGTACTTC. Its protein is CSASRQGPYEQYF.

The chain is built from TRBV29-1 and TRBJ2-5, with 9 nucleotides matching TRBD2. The J call may be incorrect, as the DNA end agrees better with TRBJ2-1. CDR1 and CDR2 from the germline V gene are SQVTM and ANQGSEA. The length of the CDR3 is 12 residues. In DNA, the CDR3 is TGCAGCGCCCTAGCGGGGTACAATGAGCAGTTCTTC. This codes for CSALAGYNEQFF.

The chain links TRBV28 to TRBJ2-4, with TRBD1 matching over 8 bases. CDR3 length: 15 amino acids. With V trimmed by 6 bases and J by 9 bases, 13 bases remained unmatched. CDR1 is MDHEN, CDR2 SYDVKM, per germline. The CDR3 is CASRGRQGWTGIQYF. The CDR3 DNA reads as TGTGCCAGCAGGGGCAGACAGGGGTGGACTGGCATTCAGTACTTC.

This clonotype has only a few counts. The J gene is TRBJ2-3, the V gene TRBV5-6; D tentatively reads TRBD1 or TRBD2 (5 bases each). Germline lookup yields CDR1 SGHDT and CDR2 YYEEEE. V shed 2 bases and J shed 0 bases, with 13 bases lying between them. The CDR3 totals 16 residues. DNA of the CDR3: TGTGCCAGCAGCTTCCGGGGCAGGGAGAGCACAGATACGCAGTATTTT. It specifies CASSFRGRESTDTQYF.

V usage is TRBV7-6 and J usage is TRBJ2-3; TRBD2 might be the D (6 bases). V lost 5 bases, J lost 1 base, and 16 bases lay in between. This CDR3 comprises 16 residues. CDR1 is SGHVS, CDR2 FNYEAQ, per germline. The CDR3 is CASSGASGVGTDTQYF. CDR3 coding DNA: TGTGCCAGCAGCGGCGCGTCGGGGGTTGGCACAGATACGCAGTATTTT.

This clonotype appeared a few times. The chain recombines TRBV27 with TRBJ2-5, with D unresolved. The CDR3 is made up of 13 amino acids. The ends were cut back, 8 bases at V and 5 bases at J, with 15 bases in the middle. CDR1 and CDR2 from the germline V gene are MNHEY and SMNVEV (reference sequence). DNA of the CDR3: TGTGCCAGCGGACCGATGTGGTCGGAGACCCAGTACTTC. It encodes CASGPMWSETQYF.

This clonotype was detected a few times. CDR3 nucleotide sequence: TGTGCCAGCTCCGAGACACTTTACACCGGGGAGCTGTTTTTT. Translated, it gives CASSETLYTGELFF. The chain joins TRBV18 to TRBJ2-2; D gene unclear. V was pared by 6 bases and J by 3 bases, with 11 bases between. The CDR3 spans 14 residues. Looked up from germline, CDR1 is KGHSH and CDR2 is LQKENI. Full variable domain (outside the CDR3, taken from reference TRBV18 and TRBJ2-2): NAGVMQNPRHLVRRRGQEARLRCSPMKGHSHVYWYRQLPEEGLKFMVYLQKENIIDESGMPKERFSAEFPKEGPSILRIQQVVRGDSAAYFCASSETLYTGELFFGEGSRLTVL.

This clonotype was seen just once. The chain carries TRBV7-9 and TRBJ2-7; tentative D call: TRBD2 (5 bases). The ends were cut back, 6 bases at V and 0 bases at J, with 12 bases in the middle. Germline lookup yields CDR1 SEHNR and CDR2 FQNEAQ (reference sequence). This CDR3 spans 14 amino acids. Here the CDR3 reads CASSHTGDSYEQYV. The DNA of the CDR3 is TGTGCCAGCAGTCATACCGGGGACTCCTACGAGCAGTACGTC.

This clonotype was detected only a few times. The V and J genes are TRBV27 and TRBJ2-1; 10 bases line up with TRBD1. The V gene's germline CDR1 is MNHEY and CDR2 SMNVEV (reference sequence). V gave up 6 bases and J gave up 6 bases; unmatched junction bases: 8. The CDR3 contains 15 residues. The CDR3 reads CASRGWTGGVNEQFF. The CDR3, as DNA: TGTGCCAGCAGGGGGTGGACAGGGGGTGTCAATGAGCAGTTCTTC.

This clonotype was seen a handful of times. J is TRBJ1-6 and V is TRBV27; TRBD1 might be the D (5 bases). The CDR3 is 13 residues long. The germline V gene encodes CDR1 MNHEY and CDR2 SMNVEV (reference sequence). V lost 3 bases and J lost 10, with 10 bases in between. CDR3 sequence: CASSFGGGSPLHF. The CDR3, as DNA: TGTGCCAGCAGTTTTGGGGGGGGGTCACCCCTCCACTTT.

This clonotype has a handful of counts. The J gene is TRBJ2-4, the V gene TRBV15; TRBD2 matches 10 bases. CDR1 and CDR2 (germline): LNHNV, YYDKDF (reference sequence). This CDR3 spans 15 amino acids. V trimming: 0 bases; J trimming: 11 bases; junction bases outside the gene matches: 7. The CDR3 bases are TGTGCCACCAGCAGAGATCCCCTAGCGGGGGTAGTTCAGTACTTC. This sequence encodes CATSRDPLAGVVQYF. The full variable domain, rest sourced from reference TRBV15 and TRBJ2-4, is DAMVIQNPRYQVTQFGKPVTLSCSQTLNHNVMYWYQQKSSQAPKLLFHYYDKDFNNEADTPDNFQSRRPNTSFCFLDIRSPGLGDTAMYLCATSRDPLAGVVQYFGAGTRLSVL.

V usage is TRBV6-2 or TRBV6-3 and J usage is TRBJ2-7; 7 positions match TRBD1. The CDR3 runs 17 residues. The junction had 10 bases not matched to a gene; V was cut back by 2 bases and J by 0 bases. The germline CDR1 and CDR2 sequences are MNHEY and SVGEGT. CDR3 nucleotide sequence: TGTGCCAGCAGTTACCGGGACAGACCAAACACCTCCTACGAGCAGTACTTC. This gives the protein CASSYRDRPNTSYEQYF.

This clonotype has a handful of counts. This sequence joins TRBV6-5 and TRBJ2-1; TRBD2 matches 12 bases. The CDR3 loop spans 15 amino acids. V trimming: 6 bases; J trimming: 6 bases; junction bases outside the gene matches: 6. Germline loops: CDR1 MNHEY, CDR2 SVGAGI. In DNA form, the CDR3 reads TGTGCCAGCAGGTCTAGCGGGGGGGCTGGCAATGAGCAGTTCTTC. This translates into CASRSSGGAGNEQFF.

J is TRBJ1-5 and V is TRBV4-1; D uncertain. Germline lookup yields CDR1 MGHRA and CDR2 YSYEKL. V lost 0 bases, J lost 4 bases, and 7 bases lay in between. The CDR3 consists of 14 residues. CDR3 amino acids: CASSQENRNQPQHF. The CDR3 nucleotides read TGCGCCAGCAGCCAAGAAAACAGAAATCAGCCCCAGCATTTT.

The chain combines TRBV7-8 with TRBJ2-7; the match to TRBD1 covers 9 bases. Germline loops: CDR1 SGHVS, CDR2 FQNEAQ. J was trimmed by 3 bases and V by 5 bases; bases with no gene match: 8. The CDR3 has 15 amino acids. The DNA of the CDR3 is TGTGCCAGCAGCCCGGGGACAGGGCTGGACTACGAGCAGTACTTC. Amino acid sequence: CASSPGTGLDYEQYF.

The J gene is TRBJ2-1, the V gene TRBV11-2, with TRBD2 matching 7 bases. CDR1 and CDR2 from the germline V gene are SGHAT and FQNNGV. The CDR3 length is 17 residues. V gave up 5 bases and J gave up 2 bases; unmatched junction bases: 12. The DNA for the CDR3 is TGTGCCAGCAGCCCCAGCCCGGGAGCGGGGCCCTACAATGAGCAGTTCTTC. Its protein is CASSPSPGAGPYNEQFF.

This clonotype was seen a handful of times. The V gene is TRBV7-9, the J gene TRBJ1-2, with D unresolved. The germline V gene encodes CDR1 SEHNR and CDR2 FQNEAQ (reference sequence). The CDR3 is 13 residues long. The V end lost 5 bases, the J end lost 7 bases, and 14 bases lay between the germline ends. The CDR3 region has the DNA TGTGCCAGCAGCCCACTCATAACGGGTGGCTACACCTTC. Its protein product is CASSPLITGGYTF.

The chain joins TRBV11-2 to TRBJ2-2, with D unresolved. Germline V CDR1 and CDR2: SGHAT, FQNNGV. The length of the CDR3 is 17 residues. Trimming stripped 1 base from V and 7 bases from J, with 19 bases between. The DNA for the CDR3 is TGTGCCAGCAGCTTAGTATCCCCGGAGCTTTCGGGCGGGGAGCTGTTTTTT. This codes for CASSLVSPELSGGELFF. The variable domain in full, completed from reference TRBV11-2 and TRBJ2-2, reads EAGVAQSPRYKIIEKRQSVAFWCNPISGHATLYWYQQILGQGPKLLIQFQNNGVVDDSQLPKDRFSAERLKGVDSTLKIQPAKLEDSAVYLCASSLVSPELSGGELFFGEGSRLTVL.

This clonotype was observed a few times. The chain joins TRBV7-2 to TRBJ1-2; maybe TRBD1 (5 bases). V lost 7 bases and J 2 bases, leaving 14 bases between the germline ends. Germline V gene lookup returns CDR1 SGHTA and CDR2 FQGNSA. The CDR3 covers 14 residues. CDR3 sequence: CASTALGQNYGYTF. DNA for the CDR3: TGTGCCAGCACGGCCCTGGGGCAAAACTATGGCTACACCTTC. The complete variable domain, with remaining parts taken from reference TRBV7-2 and TRBJ1-2, reads GAGVSQSPSNKVTEKGKDVELRCDPISGHTALYWYRQSLGQGLEFLIYFQGNSAPDKSGLPSDRFSAERTGGSVSTLTIQRTQQEDSAVYLCASTALGQNYGYTFGSGTRLTVV.

The rearrangement uses TRBV7-9 and TRBJ1-2, with 7 bases matching TRBD1. The trim removed 8 bases at V and 6 bases at J, leaving 12 bases unmatched. Germline V gene data show CDR1 as SEHNR and CDR2 as FQNEAQ (reference sequence). CDR3 length equals 14 residues. CDR3 residues: CASGHPGGIDGYTF. CDR3 DNA sequence: TGTGCCAGCGGACACCCAGGGGGAATCGATGGCTACACCTTC.

The genes are TRBV24-1 and TRBJ2-4, with D perhaps TRBD2 (6 bases). V was clipped by 3 bases and J by 0 bases, with 11 bases between them. Germline V lookup: CDR1 KGHDR, CDR2 SFDVKD. The CDR3 contains 16 residues. As DNA, the CDR3 is TGTGCCACCAGTGATCGGGGGTTCCTAGCCAAAAACATTCAGTACTTC. Translation: CATSDRGFLAKNIQYF.

This clonotype appeared a few times. V usage is TRBV10-3 and J usage is TRBJ1-5; 7 nucleotides agree with TRBD1. The CDR3 totals 16 residues. V was clipped by 5 bases and J by 2 bases; unmatched bases: 9. Per germline, CDR1 ENHRY and CDR2 SYGVKD. CDR3 DNA: TGTGCCATCAGTCGACAGGGTCCGGAGGGCAATCAGCCCCAGCATTTT. The encoded protein is CAISRQGPEGNQPQHF.